A single sample gave rise to the 27 T cell receptor beta chains below, sequenced in a study of T cell responses to AZD1222 COVID-19 vaccine. The method was immunoSEQ multiplex PCR; TCRdb's version includes in-frame clones alone and lacks a portion of them. The sample has approximately 100,000 clones; over 70% are singletons. This material consisted of peripheral blood, taken on day 0 of AZD1222 vaccination. The receptors shown here come from an adult in good health.

CDR3 amino acids: CASSNPGQGVGTDTQYF. CDR3 coding DNA: TGTGCCAGCAGTAACCCAGGACAGGGAGTAGGTACAGATACGCAGTATTTT. The chain joins TRBV25-1 to TRBJ2-3; 8 bases line up with TRBD1. This CDR3 has 17 residues. Germline V CDR1 and CDR2: MGHDK, SYGVNS. V dropped 5 bases and J dropped 3; count of bases not matched to a gene: 13. The variable domain in full, completed from reference TRBV25-1 and TRBJ2-3, reads EADIYQTPRYLVIGTGKKITLECSQTMGHDKMYWYQQDPGMELHLIHYSYGVNSTEKGDLSSESTVSRIRTEHFPLTLESARPSHTSQYLCASSNPGQGVGTDTQYFGPGTRLTVL.

The chain carries TRBV27 and TRBJ1-2; maybe TRBD1 (6 bases). The germline V and J ends were trimmed by 4 bases and 7 bases, with 13 bases remaining between them. CDR1 and CDR2 from the germline V gene are MNHEY and SMNVEV (reference sequence). The CDR3 loop spans 13 amino acids. CDR3 sequence reads: CASSSGVFGGYTF. DNA for the CDR3: TGTGCCAGCAGTTCAGGGGTTTTCGGTGGCTACACCTTC.

This clone came up a few times. The rearrangement joins TRBV28 to TRBJ1-1; D is possibly TRBD1 (6 bases). The length of the CDR3 is 13 residues. V was clipped by 5 bases and J by 11 bases, with 18 bases between them. Germline-derived CDR1 and CDR2 are MDHEN and SYDVKM. DNA for the CDR3: TGTGCCAGCAGTAAGGACATCAGGGGAACGGCTTTCTTT. Translated, it gives CASSKDIRGTAFF.

V gene TRBV9 combines with J gene TRBJ2-1; maybe TRBD2 (6 bases). This CDR3 region has 16 residues. V was trimmed by 0 bases and J by 4 bases, leaving 14 bases between them. The germline gives CDR1 SGDLS, CDR2 YYNGEE. The CDR3: CASSVAGAEVYNEQFF. For the CDR3, the DNA is TGTGCCAGCAGCGTAGCGGGAGCGGAGGTATACAATGAGCAGTTCTTC.

The gene calls are TRBV28 and TRBJ1-5, with D tentatively TRBD1 (6 bases). CDR1 and CDR2 from the germline V gene are MDHEN and SYDVKM. With 8 bases removed from V and 2 bases from J, the gap between germline ends came to 13 bases. This CDR3 has 14 residues. CDR3 sequence (DNA): TGTGCCAGCCGTCCGGGGGCTGGCAATCAGCCCCAGCATTTT. It translates to CASRPGAGNQPQHF.

The chain has TRBV19 and TRBJ2-1, with 9 nucleotides matching TRBD2. The CDR3 spans 16 residues. J lost 1 base, V lost 1 base, and 2 bases had no gene match. CDR1 is LNHDA, CDR2 SQIVND, per germline (reference sequence). The CDR3 loop reads CASSIALAGSYNEQFF. As DNA, the CDR3 is TGTGCCAGTAGTATAGCCCTAGCGGGGTCCTACAATGAGCAGTTCTTC.

This clone was counted once. The chain couples TRBV30 to TRBJ1-4; D call uncertain. The CDR3 sequence is 17 residues long. Trimming stripped 1 base from V and 7 bases from J, with 22 bases between. Germline values: CDR1 GTSNPN, CDR2 SVGIG (reference sequence). CDR3 bases: TGTGCCTGGAGTGGAGGTCGGGCGTCCACTGGGAGTGAAAAACTGTTTTTT. Protein: CAWSGGRASTGSEKLFF. The variable domain in full, with the rest retrieved from reference TRBV30 and TRBJ1-4, is SQTIHQWPATLVQPVGSPLSLECTVEGTSNPNLYWYRQAAGRGLQLLFYSVGIGQISSEVPQNLSASRPQDRQFILSSKKLLLSDSGFYLCAWSGGRASTGSEKLFFGSGTQLSVL.

The V gene is TRBV12-3 or TRBV12-4, the J gene TRBJ1-5; D gene unclear. The CDR3 covers 13 residues. Trimming removed 7 bases from V and 5 bases from J, with 12 bases in between. CDR3 DNA: TGTGCCAGCACCCGATTCAGTGATCAGCCCCAGCATTTT. It translates to CASTRFSDQPQHF.

The chain couples TRBV18 to TRBJ2-1; 7 bases align to TRBD2. Per the germline V gene, CDR1 is KGHSH and CDR2 is LQKENI. The length of the CDR3 is 15 residues. With V trimmed by 10 bases and J by 0 bases, 9 bases remained unmatched. The CDR3 DNA sequence: TGTGCCACCCTTGGGCGGGAGAGCTCCTACAATGAGCAGTTCTTC. Translated, it gives CATLGRESSYNEQFF.

The chain combines TRBV9 with TRBJ1-1; TRBD1 matches 10 bases. With 2 bases clipped from V and 3 bases from J, the junction kept 7 bases outside the gene matches. CDR1 and CDR2 (germline): SGDLS, YYNGEE. This CDR3 is built from 16 residues. The CDR3 loop is CASSVIPGQGYTEAFF. The DNA of the CDR3 is TGTGCCAGCAGCGTGATACCGGGACAGGGGTACACTGAAGCTTTCTTT.

The V call is TRBV3-1 (or the pseudogene TRBV3-2), the J call TRBJ1-5; D ambiguous. V lost 0 bases to trimming and J lost 4 bases, with 19 bases between them. The CDR3 runs to 18 residues. From germline, CDR1 is LGHDT and CDR2 YNNKEL (reference sequence). This chain's CDR3 is CASSQDWPDREGNQPQHF. The CDR3, as DNA: TGTGCCAGCAGCCAAGATTGGCCGGATAGAGAAGGGAATCAGCCCCAGCATTTT.

This clone was observed a single time. The rearrangement links TRBV29-1 to TRBJ2-7, with TRBD1 matching over 7 bases. The CDR3 length is 15 residues. The V gene's germline CDR1 is SQVTM and CDR2 ANQGSEA. Losses at the gene ends were 1 base for V and 4 bases for J; bases not matched to a gene: 10. DNA of the CDR3: TGCAGCGTTGAAGGCGAAAGGGACAGCCTTTACGAGCAGTACTTC. Amino acids: CSVEGERDSLYEQYF.

The chain employs TRBV11-2 and TRBJ2-5; the match to TRBD1 covers 7 bases. With 0 bases clipped from V and 7 bases from J, the junction kept 2 bases outside the gene matches. The CDR3 loop spans 13 amino acids. The germline CDR1 and CDR2 sequences are SGHAT and FQNNGV. The DNA of the CDR3 is TGTGCCAGCAGCTTAGAGAAGGGGGCGACCCAGTACTTC. It is translated as CASSLEKGATQYF.

This clone was counted between two and nine times. The DNA of the CDR3 is TGTGCCAGCGGACAGGGAGGCTACGAGCAGTACTTC. Its translation: CASGQGGYEQYF. The rearrangement joins TRBV2 to TRBJ2-7; 8 positions match TRBD1. The CDR3 covers 12 residues. Per germline, CDR1 SNHLY and CDR2 FYNNEI. Trimming took 8 bases from V and 3 from J; bases not matched to a gene: 3.

The chain couples TRBV5-4 to TRBJ1-5, with D possibly being TRBD1 (5 bases). CDR3 size: 13 residues. V was clipped by 6 bases and J by 5 bases, with 12 bases between them. Germline-derived CDR1 and CDR2 are SGHNT and YYREEE (reference sequence). Here the CDR3 DNA reads TGTGCCAGCACCGGGGGAAGGGATCAGCCCCAGCATTTT. Protein sequence: CASTGGRDQPQHF.

Comments on this clone: The same CDR3 arises from other DNA sequences in this sample as well. The rearrangement links TRBV12-3 or TRBV12-4 to TRBJ1-5, with D hard to call. With 3 bases removed from V and 1 base from J, the gap between germline ends came to 4 bases. The CDR3 totals 13 residues. The CDR3 DNA reads as TGTGCCAGCAGTTTCTACAGCAATCAGCCCCAGCATTTT. Translating it yields CASSFYSNQPQHF.

This chain joins TRBV28 and TRBJ2-4; a weak D match, TRBD1 (6 bases). Germline V gives CDR1 MDHEN, CDR2 SYDVKM. Trimming pared 6 bases from V and 1 base from J, leaving 10 bases between. This CDR3 is 14 amino acids long. The CDR3 sequence is CASRQGSAKNIQYF. Written as DNA, the CDR3 is TGTGCCAGCAGACAGGGTTCCGCCAAAAACATTCAGTACTTC.

The chain is built from TRBV7-2 and TRBJ1-6; D is unresolved. Germline values: CDR1 SGHTA, CDR2 FQGNSA. The CDR3 has 15 residues. V lost 1 base to trimming and J lost 4 bases, with 8 bases between them. CDR3 loop: CASSLVQQYNSPLHF. The DNA of the CDR3 is TGTGCCAGCAGCTTAGTACAGCAATATAATTCACCCCTCCACTTT.

This rearrangement joins TRBV2 to TRBJ2-7, with a possible D match to TRBD1 (5 bases). The CDR3 sequence is 15 residues long. Trimming stripped 1 base from V and 2 bases from J, with 12 bases between. CDR1 SNHLY and CDR2 FYNNEI come from the germline V gene. The CDR3 DNA is TGTGCCAGCAGTGAAGTAGGGGTGATCACCTACGAGCAGTACTTC. Encoded protein: CASSEVGVITYEQYF.

The V and J genes are TRBV6-4 and TRBJ1-1; TRBD1 matches at 8 bases. The CDR3 sequence is 15 residues long. After removal of 0 bases from V and 6 bases from J, the junction contained 6 bases not matched to a gene. From germline, CDR1 is MRHNA and CDR2 SNTAGT. This CDR3 reads CASSDSTGGKAEAFF. The CDR3 coding sequence is TGTGCCAGCAGTGACTCCACAGGGGGAAAGGCTGAAGCTTTCTTT.

This clone was found once. The V and J genes are TRBV18 and TRBJ2-1; TRBD2 is a possible D gene (6 bases). V was cut by 5 bases and J by 0 bases, with 8 bases left in between. Germline V gene sequence: CDR1 KGHSH, CDR2 LQKENI. The CDR3 covers 14 residues. For the CDR3, the DNA is TGTGCCAGCTCATCCGGGAGCTCCTACAATGAGCAGTTCTTC. Residues: CASSSGSSYNEQFF. Filled out from reference TRBV18 and TRBJ2-1, the complete variable domain reads NAGVMQNPRHLVRRRGQEARLRCSPMKGHSHVYWYRQLPEEGLKFMVYLQKENIIDESGMPKERFSAEFPKEGPSILRIQQVVRGDSAAYFCASSSGSSYNEQFFGPGTRLTVL.

V is TRBV9 and J is TRBJ1-1; perhaps TRBD1 as D (6 bases). The CDR3 covers 15 residues. Germline CDR1 reads SGDLS; CDR2 reads YYNGEE. Deletions cut 0 bases from V and 0 bases from J, with 9 bases between. CDR3 residues: CASSVVTGMNTEAFF. Here the CDR3 DNA reads TGTGCCAGCAGCGTAGTAACAGGGATGAACACTGAAGCTTTCTTT. Full variable domain (missing parts from reference TRBV9 and TRBJ1-1): DSGVTQTPKHLITATGQRVTLRCSPRSGDLSVYWYQQSLDQGLQFLIQYYNGEERAKGNILERFSAQQFPDLHSELNLSSLELGDSALYFCASSVVTGMNTEAFFGQGTRLTVV.

This clone was counted ten times or more. This chain uses TRBV6-5 with TRBJ1-5; D perhaps matches TRBD1 (5 bases). Germline CDR1 MNHEY, CDR2 SVGAGI. V lost 3 bases, J lost 3 bases, and 12 bases lay in between. The CDR3 runs 15 residues. The CDR3 DNA reads as TGTGCCAGCAGTTATAGAGGAGGGGTCAATCAGCCCCAGCATTTT. Amino acid sequence: CASSYRGGVNQPQHF.

The chain uses TRBV5-4 and TRBJ1-6; 9 bases align to TRBD1. Unmatched junction bases numbered 6, after V lost 2 bases and J lost 9 bases. The CDR3 length is 15 residues. The V gene's germline CDR1 is SGHNT and CDR2 YYREEE (reference sequence). In nucleotides, the CDR3 is TGTGCCAGCAGCTTCTCCGGGACAGGGATTTCACCCCTCCACTTT. Its translation is CASSFSGTGISPLHF.

A few counts support this clone. The rearrangement links TRBV5-1 to TRBJ1-5; D gene ambiguous. The CDR3 totals 13 residues. Germline V gives CDR1 SGHRS, CDR2 YFSETQ. V lost 5 bases and J 9 bases, leaving 15 bases between the germline ends. DNA for the CDR3: TGCGCCAGCAGAATCGACGGTTCAGGGCCCCAGCATTTT. It encodes CASRIDGSGPQHF.

The chain couples TRBV7-2 to TRBJ2-2; 9 positions match TRBD2. Trimming cost V 5 bases and J 7 bases; bases outside gene matches: 8. Germline loops: CDR1 SGHTA, CDR2 FQGNSA. The CDR3 has 15 amino acids. The CDR3 DNA reads TGTGCCAGCAGCCCTAGGCGGGGGGGTTTCGGGGAGCTGTTTTTT. Its protein is CASSPRRGGFGELFF.

This clone was observed a handful of times. This chain joins TRBV27 and TRBJ1-2; D call uncertain. The CDR3 totals 16 residues. Germline loops: CDR1 MNHEY, CDR2 SMNVEV (reference sequence). V lost 6 bases, J lost 0 bases, and 17 bases lay in between. CDR3 sequence reads: CASRPGKGIANYGYTF. In DNA form, the CDR3 reads TGTGCCAGCAGACCGGGAAAAGGGATAGCTAACTATGGCTACACCTTC.